This T cell receptor beta chain comes out of a study of blood T cell repertoires in COVID-19. Method: immunoSEQ multiplex PCR; TCRdb's copy keeps in-frame clones and lacks some. The table shows about 110,000 clones, with 75% to 80% occurring only once. The CDR3 runs 17 residues. Germline assignment: CDR1 MNHEY and CDR2 SMNVEV (reference sequence). V shed 3 bases, J shed 9 bases, and the junction held 12 bases outside the gene matches. This chain uses TRBV27 with TRBJ2-1, with 12 bases lining up with TRBD2. The receptor comes from a woman of 80 years or more with active or convalescent COVID-19. The sequenced sample was peripheral blood. CDR3 sequence: CASSFRASGRVGGEQFF. DNA for the CDR3: TGTGCCAGCAGTTTTCGGGCTAGCGGGAGGGTGGGTGGTGAGCAGTTCTTC.